In this sample, the clone carrying this TCR beta chain turned up once. What it recognizes is unknown. At the DNA level, this CDR3 is encoded by other sequences in the same sample as well. The data belong to a study of T cell responses to AZD1222 COVID-19 vaccine. V trimming: 2 bases; J trimming: 7 bases; junction bases outside the gene matches: 2. The CDR3 contains 12 residues. Germline values: CDR1 SGDLS, CDR2 YYNGEE. Only in-frame clones appear in the TCRdb table, and some are missing; sequencing was by immunoSEQ multiplex PCR. The sample holds more than 100,000 clones, 90% seen once. Regarding the study as a whole: Just 5 to 7 people given AZD1222 tested seropositive at baseline. Donors were mostly white British, more females; clonal diversity possibly underestimated. As reported, nearly half of all spike-specific TCRs target variant regions that are unmutated.

The chain links TRBV9 to TRBJ2-7; 8 bases map to TRBD2. The source was peripheral blood, collected on day 0 of AZD1222 vaccination. This clonotype originated in an adult in good health. The CDR3, as DNA: TGTGCCAGCAGCGTCGGGACTAGTGAGCAGTACTTC. This encodes CASSVGTSEQYF.